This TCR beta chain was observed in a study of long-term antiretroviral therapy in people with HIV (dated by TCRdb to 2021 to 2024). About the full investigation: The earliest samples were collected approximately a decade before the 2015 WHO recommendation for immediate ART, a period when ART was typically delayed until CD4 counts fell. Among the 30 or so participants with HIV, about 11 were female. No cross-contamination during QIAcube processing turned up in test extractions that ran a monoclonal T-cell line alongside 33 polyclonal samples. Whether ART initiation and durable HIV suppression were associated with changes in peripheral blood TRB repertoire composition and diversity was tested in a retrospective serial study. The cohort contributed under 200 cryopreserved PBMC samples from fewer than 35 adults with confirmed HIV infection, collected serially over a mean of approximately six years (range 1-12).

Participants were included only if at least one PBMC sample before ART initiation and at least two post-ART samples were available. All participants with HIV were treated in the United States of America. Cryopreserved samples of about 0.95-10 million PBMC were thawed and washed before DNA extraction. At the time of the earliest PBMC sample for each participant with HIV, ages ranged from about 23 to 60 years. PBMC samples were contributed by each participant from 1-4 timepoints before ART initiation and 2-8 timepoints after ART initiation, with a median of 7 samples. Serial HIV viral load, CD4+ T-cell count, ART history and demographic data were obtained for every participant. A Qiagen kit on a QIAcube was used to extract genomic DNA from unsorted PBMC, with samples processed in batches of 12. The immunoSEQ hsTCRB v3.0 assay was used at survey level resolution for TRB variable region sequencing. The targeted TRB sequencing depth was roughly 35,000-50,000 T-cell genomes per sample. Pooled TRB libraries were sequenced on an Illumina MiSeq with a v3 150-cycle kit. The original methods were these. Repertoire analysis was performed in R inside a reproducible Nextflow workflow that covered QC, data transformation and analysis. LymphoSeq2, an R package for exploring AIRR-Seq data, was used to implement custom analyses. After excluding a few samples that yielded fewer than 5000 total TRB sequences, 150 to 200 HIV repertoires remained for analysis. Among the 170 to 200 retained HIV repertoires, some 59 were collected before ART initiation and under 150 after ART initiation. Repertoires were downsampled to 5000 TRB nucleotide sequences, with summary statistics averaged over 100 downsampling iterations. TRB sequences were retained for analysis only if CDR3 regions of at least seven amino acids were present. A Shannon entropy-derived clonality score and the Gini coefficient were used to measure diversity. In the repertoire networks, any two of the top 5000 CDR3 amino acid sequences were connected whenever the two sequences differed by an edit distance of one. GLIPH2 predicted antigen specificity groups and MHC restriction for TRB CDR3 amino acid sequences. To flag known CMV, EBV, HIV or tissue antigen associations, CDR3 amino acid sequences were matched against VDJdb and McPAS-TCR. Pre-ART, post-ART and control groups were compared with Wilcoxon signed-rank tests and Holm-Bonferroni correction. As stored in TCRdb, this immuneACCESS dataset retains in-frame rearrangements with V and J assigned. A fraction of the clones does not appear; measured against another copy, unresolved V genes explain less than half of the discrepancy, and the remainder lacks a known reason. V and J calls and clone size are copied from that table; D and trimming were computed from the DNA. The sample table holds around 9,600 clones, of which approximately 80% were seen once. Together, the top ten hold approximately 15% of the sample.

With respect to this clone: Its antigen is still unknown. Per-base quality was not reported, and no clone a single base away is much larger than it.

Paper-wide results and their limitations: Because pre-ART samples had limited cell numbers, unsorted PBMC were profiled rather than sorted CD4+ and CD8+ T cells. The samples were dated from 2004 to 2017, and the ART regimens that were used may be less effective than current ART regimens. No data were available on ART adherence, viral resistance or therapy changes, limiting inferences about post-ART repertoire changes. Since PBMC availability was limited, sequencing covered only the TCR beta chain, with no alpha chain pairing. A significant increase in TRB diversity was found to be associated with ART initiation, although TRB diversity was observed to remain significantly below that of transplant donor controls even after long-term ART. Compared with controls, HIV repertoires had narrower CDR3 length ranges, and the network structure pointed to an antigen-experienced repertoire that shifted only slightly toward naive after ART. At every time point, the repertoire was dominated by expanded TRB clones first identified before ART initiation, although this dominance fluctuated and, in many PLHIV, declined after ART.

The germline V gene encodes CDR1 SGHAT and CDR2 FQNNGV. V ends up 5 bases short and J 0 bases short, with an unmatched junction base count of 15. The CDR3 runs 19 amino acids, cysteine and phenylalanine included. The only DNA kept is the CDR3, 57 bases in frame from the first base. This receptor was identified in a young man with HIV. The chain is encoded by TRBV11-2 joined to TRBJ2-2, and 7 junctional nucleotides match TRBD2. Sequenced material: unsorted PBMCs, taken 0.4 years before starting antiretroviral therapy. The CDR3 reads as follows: CASSRFAGDPFANTGELFF. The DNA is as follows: TGTGCCAGCAGCCGTTTTGCGGGAGACCCGTTCGCGAACACCGGGGAGCTGTTTTTT. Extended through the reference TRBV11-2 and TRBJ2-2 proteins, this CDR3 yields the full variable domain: EAGVAQSPRYKIIEKRQSVAFWCNPISGHATLYWYQQILGQGPKLLIQFQNNGVVDDSQLPKDRFSAERLKGVDSTLKIQPAKLEDSAVYLCASSRFAGDPFANTGELFFGEGSRLTVL.